This T cell receptor beta chain was recovered during a study of blood T cell repertoires in COVID-19. The CDR3 has 16 amino acids. V was cut by 4 bases and J by 2 bases, with 14 bases left in between. In germline, CDR1 is SGHTA, CDR2 FQGNSA. Original analysis: Nucleated cell counts were estimated from reference gene primer amplification. Produced via immunoSEQ multiplex PCR; TCRdb's table is partial and in-frame only. The V and J calls and clone size were taken over from that table, and D and trimming were inferred from the DNA. The sample carries 200,000 or so clones, 65% to 85% recorded once. This TCR was recovered from a man aged 55 to 69 with active or convalescent COVID-19. The sample taken for sequencing was peripheral blood. The V gene is TRBV7-2, the J gene TRBJ1-4; D is possibly TRBD1 (6 bases). CDR3 region: CASSSGGRGTNEKLFF. The CDR3 region has the DNA TGTGCCAGCAGCTCGGGGGGCAGGGGCACTAATGAAAAACTGTTTTTT.